The 14 T cell receptor beta chains reported below all come from one sample, sequenced in a study of cytomegalovirus exposure and HLA in healthy donors. PCR used 60 Vbeta primers and 13 Jbeta primers. TCRdb's table, derived via immunoSEQ multiplex PCR, lists solely in-frame clones and lacks some. The table shows about 170,000 clones, with about 79% occurring only once. The sequencing input was PBMCs. Receptor source: a female donor in good health and CMV-seronegative.

The chain couples TRBV2 to TRBJ2-5; 10 bases fit TRBD2. The assigned J gene may be wrong: the sequence end matches TRBJ2-7 better. Germline CDR1 and CDR2: SNHLY and FYNNEI. The CDR3 is 15 amino acids. In DNA, the CDR3 is TGTGCCACCTTAACTCTTACTAGCGGGGTATACGAGCAGTACTTC. The encoded protein is CATLTLTSGVYEQYF.

The chain links TRBV5-1 to TRBJ2-3, with 14 bases matching TRBD2. Germline-derived CDR1 and CDR2 are SGHRS and YFSETQ. The CDR3 covers 15 residues. V was pared by 0 bases and J by 14 bases, with 8 bases of the junction left unmatched. The CDR3 DNA reads as TGCGCCAGCAGCTTGGAGGGACTAGCGGGGGCCACGGCGTATTTT. Protein: CASSLEGLAGATAYF.

The gene calls are TRBV5-1 and TRBJ2-3, with D tentatively TRBD1 (5 bases). The CDR3 extends over 15 amino acids. Trimming stripped 1 base from V and 2 bases from J, with 11 bases between. The germline CDR1 and CDR2 sequences are SGHRS and YFSETQ. The CDR3 DNA is TGCGCCAGCAGCTTGTCAGGTGGGGCCACAGATACGCAGTATTTT. Residues: CASSLSGGATDTQYF.

The rearrangement joins TRBV5-4 to TRBJ1-2, with 11 positions matching TRBD1. The CDR3 loop spans 18 amino acids. With V trimmed by 3 bases and J by 6 bases, 16 bases remained unmatched. CDR1 SGHNT and CDR2 YYREEE come from the germline V gene (reference sequence). This CDR3 reads CASSSRSRDRGGRDGYTF. In DNA, the CDR3 is TGTGCCAGCAGCTCAAGGTCCCGGGACAGGGGGGGTAGAGATGGCTACACCTTC.

This clone was recorded a few times. The V gene is TRBV30, the J gene TRBJ1-3, with D uncertain. The V gene lost 0 bases and the J gene lost 0 bases, with 9 bases spanning the gap. Per the germline V gene, CDR1 is GTSNPN and CDR2 is SVGIG (reference sequence). CDR3 length: 15 amino acids. CDR3 sequence (DNA): TGTGCCTGGAGTGTACAAACAGTCTCTGGAAACACCATATATTTT. Protein product: CAWSVQTVSGNTIYF.

This chain joins TRBV7-6 and TRBJ2-7; 7 bases fit TRBD1. CDR1 and CDR2 (germline): SGHVS, FNYEAQ. The trim removed 5 bases at V and 6 bases at J, leaving 10 bases unmatched. CDR3 length: 14 amino acids. The DNA of the CDR3 is TGTGCCAGCAGCCCTGGGACAGCGGACCGCGAGCAGTACTTC. It specifies CASSPGTADREQYF.

This clone has a handful of counts. The chain employs TRBV7-9 and TRBJ1-2; D unclear. CDR1 is SEHNR, CDR2 FQNEAQ, per germline (reference sequence). V lost 5 bases to trimming and J lost 4 bases, with 14 bases between them. There are 14 residues in the CDR3. This chain's CDR3 is CASSPSYLPYGYTF. In DNA, the CDR3 is TGTGCCAGCAGCCCGTCCTACCTTCCCTATGGCTACACCTTC.

The chain carries TRBV10-3 and TRBJ2-7, with TRBD1 as a possible D gene (5 bases). This CDR3 has 13 residues. From germline, CDR1 is ENHRY and CDR2 SYGVKD. Trimming took off 5 bases at V and 4 bases at J, with 12 bases between the two ends. Here the CDR3 DNA reads TGTGCCATCAGTCCACGTCAGGGTTACGAGCAGTACTTC. Residues: CAISPRQGYEQYF.

The chain employs TRBV6-5 and TRBJ1-1; 9 bases fit TRBD1. Germline V lookup: CDR1 MNHEY, CDR2 SVGAGI. The CDR3 is 15 residues long. V lost 4 bases to trimming and J lost 6 bases; unmatched junction nucleotides: 9. In DNA form, the CDR3 reads TGTGCCAGCAGTTCCCCGGGACAGGGATCTTCTGAAGCTTTCTTT. Amino acids: CASSSPGQGSSEAFF.

The chain uses TRBV7-6 and TRBJ1-3, with TRBD1 as a possible D gene (6 bases). The CDR3 has 14 residues. V was pared by 5 bases and J by 2 bases, with 10 bases between. Germline CDR1 is SGHVS and CDR2 is FNYEAQ. CDR3 sequence reads: CASSPTGAGNTIYF. The CDR3 DNA reads as TGTGCCAGCAGCCCGACAGGCGCTGGAAACACCATATATTTT.

The table lists this clone with a few counts. J is TRBJ1-4 and V is TRBV5-4; D might be TRBD1 (5 bases). This CDR3 is 13 amino acids long. Per germline, CDR1 SGHNT and CDR2 YYREEE (reference sequence). V shed 3 bases and J shed 8 bases, with 11 bases lying between them. CDR3 loop: CASSWGVGEKLFF. The CDR3 DNA sequence: TGTGCCAGCAGCTGGGGGGTTGGGGAAAAACTGTTTTTT.

The rearrangement links TRBV27 to TRBJ1-1, with D tentatively TRBD1 (5 bases). The germline V gene encodes CDR1 MNHEY and CDR2 SMNVEV (reference sequence). The CDR3 is made up of 13 amino acids. Trimming cost V 3 bases and J 7 bases, with 12 bases left between them. CDR3 coding DNA: TGTGCCAGCAGTTTCAACGGGGGATATGAAGCTTTCTTT. Translating gives CASSFNGGYEAFF.

The chain uses TRBV6-5 and TRBJ1-1, with a possible D match to TRBD1 (5 bases). Looked up from germline, CDR1 is MNHEY and CDR2 is SVGAGI. The CDR3 consists of 14 residues. V shed 3 bases and J shed 5 bases, with 13 bases lying between them. The CDR3 is CASSYYGGGTEAFF. CDR3 bases: TGTGCCAGCAGTTATTACGGGGGTGGAACTGAAGCTTTCTTT.

The rearrangement uses TRBV4-1 and TRBJ1-5; a possible D gene is TRBD1 (6 bases). V was clipped by 1 base and J by 7 bases, with 14 bases between them. Looked up from germline, CDR1 is MGHRA and CDR2 is YSYEKL. The length of the CDR3 is 15 residues. CDR3 sequence reads: CASSQVNTRGQPQHF. Here the CDR3 DNA reads TGCGCCAGCAGCCAAGTAAACACCAGGGGACAGCCCCAGCATTTT.